The 7 T cell receptor beta chains presented below share a single source sample, sequenced in a study of CD8 T cells in ankylosing spondylitis. General study results and limits: A motif in TCR beta, a set of under 10 highly homologous variants, appeared characteristic of ankylosing spondylitis blood.

TCRdb re-called the 5' RACE reads with MiXCR, one entry per CDR3 protein. In the table there are a few hundred thousand distinct CDR3 sequences, approximately 20% of which are singletons. Their antigens remain unidentified. The sequencing input was blood, either unsorted or a sorted T cell fraction (not recorded which). Receptor source: a male donor with ankylosing spondylitis.

This clonotype was recorded a few times. The V call is TRBV12-3 or TRBV12-4, the J call TRBJ2-3, with D perhaps matching TRBD1 or TRBD2 (5 bases each). CDR3 length: 16 amino acids. V was pared by 5 bases and J by 0 bases, with 15 bases between. The CDR3 bases are TGTGCCAGCAGTCCCCCCCGGGACGCTAGCACAGATACGCAGTATTTT. It yields the protein CASSPPRDASTDTQYF.

This clonotype was observed a handful of times. The chain uses TRBV11-3 and TRBJ2-3; 14 bases fit TRBD2. The germline V gene has CDR1 SGHNT and CDR2 YENEEA. V lost 5 bases and J lost 6; bases outside the gene matches: 4. The CDR3 is made up of 15 amino acids. CDR3 in DNA: TGTGCCAGCAGCCCCGGGACTAGCGGGAGTGATACGCAGTATTTT. This sequence encodes CASSPGTSGSDTQYF.

This clonotype was counted only a few times. This chain links TRBV5-1 with TRBJ2-6; D not resolved. Germline V gene sequence: CDR1 SGHRS, CDR2 YFSETQ. Trimming took off 0 bases at V and 0 bases at J, with 10 bases between the two ends. This CDR3 comprises 17 residues. In nucleotides, the CDR3 is TGCGCCAGCAGCTTGGTGGGCGCCTCCTCTGGGGCCAACGTCCTGACTTTC. Protein: CASSLVGASSGANVLTF. Using reference TRBV5-1 and TRBJ2-6 for the parts outside the CDR3, the full variable domain is KAGVTQTPRYLIKTRGQQVTLSCSPISGHRSVSWYQQTPGQGLQFLFEYFSETQRNKGNFPGRFSGRQFSNSRSEMNVSTLELGDSALYLCASSLVGASSGANVLTFGAGSRLTVL.

The rearrangement joins TRBV28 to TRBJ2-7, with 9 nucleotides matching TRBD2. The CDR3 is 14 residues long. The germline CDR1 and CDR2 sequences are MDHEN and SYDVKM. Trimming cost V 7 bases and J 2 bases; bases outside gene matches: 6. CDR3 sequence reads: CASNGGRAPYEQYF. The CDR3 nucleotides are TGTGCCAGCAATGGCGGGAGGGCCCCCTACGAGCAGTACTTC.

Only a few counts were recorded for this clonotype. The chain links TRBV11-2 to TRBJ2-7; 10 nucleotides align to TRBD2. Looked up from germline, CDR1 is SGHAT and CDR2 is FQNNGV. V was clipped by 1 base and J by 4 bases; unmatched bases: 7. The CDR3 consists of 16 residues. The CDR3 reads CASSLGLGLADYEQYF. CDR3 DNA: TGTGCCAGCAGCTTAGGACTCGGACTAGCGGATTACGAGCAGTACTTC.

This clonotype was found a few times. The V and J genes are TRBV20-1 and TRBJ2-7; D remains unclear. Germline CDR1 DFQATT, CDR2 SNEGSKA (reference sequence). The CDR3 has 13 amino acids. V was pared by 2 bases and J by 0 bases, with 8 bases between. The CDR3 DNA sequence: TGCAGTGCTAGAACCCCTAACTCCTACGAGCAGTACTTC. It encodes CSARTPNSYEQYF.

Only one count was recorded for this clonotype. The rearrangement links TRBV25-1 to TRBJ2-5; 9 bases align to TRBD2. The ends lost 5 bases at V and 1 base at J; junction bases unmatched: 5. The CDR3 totals 15 residues. The germline V gene encodes CDR1 MGHDK and CDR2 SYGVNS. The CDR3 DNA follows: TGTGCCAGCAGTCCCCTAGCGGGACGCCAAGAGACCCAGTACTTC. Translation gives CASSPLAGRQETQYF.